This T cell receptor (beta chain) originates from a study of T cells in Graves' hyperthyroidism and ophthalmopathy. As for the study in general: Before treatment of any kind, peripheral blood was taken at initial diagnosis.

TCR beta CDR3 regions were amplified from RNA transcripts. TCR CDR3 regions were first amplified by RT-PCR with HTBI primers. In TCRdb, the multiplex PCR reads were re-called with MiXCR into one record per CDR3 protein. Of hundreds of thousands of distinct CDR3 sequences listed, roughly 32% were seen once; the top ten hold around 32%. Germline V gene lookup returns CDR1 MNHEY and CDR2 SVGAGI. V gave up 0 bases and J gave up 3 bases; unmatched junction bases: 14. The CDR3 covers 19 residues. The sample consisted of blood. This sequence originates from a middle-aged woman with Graves' hyperthyroidism. The rearrangement joins TRBV6-5 to TRBJ1-5, with TRBD1 matching over 7 bases. The chain's CDR3 is CASSYSSPAGGLANQPQHF. CDR3 bases: TGTGCCAGCAGTTACTCGAGTCCCGCAGGGGGACTTGCCAATCAGCCCCAGCATTTT.